This is a list of T cell receptor beta chains from one sample in a study of control samples from healthy donors and cancer patients. Sequencing was performed with immunoSEQ multiplex PCR; in TCRdb, only in-frame clones are kept and a portion is missing. This table has 100,000 to 150,000 clones, around 92% appearing once. The specimen was PBMCs. The receptors were gathered from a man aged 80 or over with head and neck cancer. CDR3s include the opening cysteine and the closing phenylalanine or tryptophan. D genes are given only for firm matches. Size values are once, few and many counts, or a class for expanded clones, and some rows have none.

v_call,j_call,clone_size,d_call,cdr3_nt,cdr3_aa
TRBV19,TRBJ1-5,once,TRBD1,TGTGCCAGTAGTATTGGGGGACAGGGCTTTCAGCCCCAGCATTTT,CASSIGGQGFQPQHF
TRBV19,TRBJ2-6,-,TRBD1,TGTGCCAGTAGACCTCGGGACAGCATCTCTGGGGCCAACGTCCTGACTTTC,CASRPRDSISGANVLTF
TRBV30,TRBJ1-4,-,-,TGTGCCTGGAGTGTACCTTTACCCGGGATTAATGAAAAACTGTTTTTT,CAWSVPLPGINEKLFF
TRBV2,TRBJ1-5,-,-,TGTGCCAGCAAGGGATTCAATCAGCCCCAGCATTTT,CASKGFNQPQHF
TRBV19,TRBJ2-7,-,-,TGTGCCAGTACCTCGCCCAACGGGAACGAGCAGTACTTC,CASTSPNGNEQYF
TRBV24-1,TRBJ2-1,-,TRBD2,TGTGCCACCAGTGATTCCGGCGGGAGAAGCTACAATGAGCAGTTCTTC,CATSDSGGRSYNEQFF
TRBV5-3,TRBJ1-1,few,-,TGTGCCAGAAGCTTGTGGTGGACCCGCGGGGTGCGCCCTGAAGCTTTCTTT,CARSLWWTRGVRPEAFF
TRBV3-1/TRBV3-2,TRBJ1-5,once,TRBD1,TGTGCCAGCAGTCCTAAATACGACAGGGGTAGGGGGCCCCAGCATTTT,CASSPKYDRGRGPQHF
TRBV5-6,TRBJ1-5,once,TRBD1,TGTGCCAGCAGCTTCAGGGGGATAAGCAATCAGCCCCAGCATTTT,CASSFRGISNQPQHF
TRBV4-1,TRBJ2-6,-,TRBD2,TGCGCCAGCAGCCAAGCACTTTTGACTAGCGGGAACGGTGGGGCCAACGTCCTGACTTTC,CASSQALLTSGNGGANVLTF
TRBV6-2/TRBV6-3,TRBJ2-5,-,-,TGTGCCAGCAGTTTACTAGAGACCCAGTACTTC,CASSLLETQYF
TRBV10-3,TRBJ2-1,-,TRBD2,TGTGCCATAAGACTAGCGGGAGGTACTGAGCAGTTCTTC,CAIRLAGGTEQFF
TRBV6-1,TRBJ1-2,-,TRBD1,TGTGCCAGCAGTGAAATGGGGGACAGCTTACCTGGCTACACCTTC,CASSEMGDSLPGYTF
TRBV9,TRBJ2-7,-,-,TGTGCCAGCAGCGTAGGCGGGGGCGGCGAGCAGTACTTC,CASSVGGGGEQYF
TRBV19,TRBJ1-1,-,-,TGTGCCAGTACCGCCGGACAGAGGAACACTGAAGCTTTCTTT,CASTAGQRNTEAFF
TRBV5-4,TRBJ2-5,-,-,TGTGCCAGCAGCCCAGCGTTGGGGGGACAACAGACCCAGTACTTC,CASSPALGGQQTQYF
TRBV12-3/TRBV12-4,TRBJ2-7,-,-,TGTGCCAGCAGTTTTGGTGCCTCCTACGAGCAGTACTTC,CASSFGASYEQYF
TRBV6-1,TRBJ2-5,-,-,TGTGCCAGCAGTGAAGCGCTGTTTGTTGAGACGCAAGAGACCCAGTACTTC,CASSEALFVETQETQYF
TRBV12-3/TRBV12-4,TRBJ2-7,-,-,TGTGCCAGCAGTTTAAGTCAGGCCTACGAGCAGTACTTC,CASSLSQAYEQYF
TRBV7-9,TRBJ1-4,-,TRBD1,TGTGCCAGCAGCTTAACGACAGGGGACGACCTTGTGTTTTTT,CASSLTTGDDLVFF
TRBV7-9,TRBJ2-7,-,-,TGTGCCAGCAGCTCGACGGGGCTCTCCTACGAGCAGTACTTC,CASSSTGLSYEQYF
TRBV19,TRBJ2-2,-,-,TGTGCCAGTAGTCGACTTACTGGGGAGCTGTTTTTT,CASSRLTGELFF
TRBV5-1,TRBJ2-3,-,TRBD2,TGCGCCAGCAGCTCCCGACTAGCGGGACGGACGCAGTATTTT,CASSSRLAGRTQYF
TRBV11-2,TRBJ1-2,-,-,TGTGCCAGCAGCTCCTGGGCGGGGGACTATGGCTACACCTTC,CASSSWAGDYGYTF
TRBV6-1,TRBJ2-3,-,-,TGTGCCAGCAGTGAATTTGGGGGAACCGGCACAGATACGCAGTATTTT,CASSEFGGTGTDTQYF
TRBV6-1,TRBJ1-6,-,-,TGTGCCAGCAGTGAAATAAGGGCGGTAAATTCACCCCTCCACTTT,CASSEIRAVNSPLHF
TRBV2,TRBJ2-1,-,-,TGTGCCAGTCAGATAGCTCGCTCCTACAATGAGCAGTTCTTC,CASQIARSYNEQFF
TRBV10-1,TRBJ2-7,-,-,TGCGCCAGTGCCGGGACAAAATTGTACGAGCAGTACTTC,CASAGTKLYEQYF
TRBV7-2,TRBJ2-2,-,-,TGTGCCAGCAGCCCACCTCTACTAGGACGGGAGCTGTTTTTT,CASSPPLLGRELFF
TRBV5-4,TRBJ2-1,-,-,TGTGCCAGCAGCTTGGCCCCCGGGGAGCAGTTCTTC,CASSLAPGEQFF
TRBV11-3,TRBJ2-5,once,-,TGTGCCAGCAGCTTGAGGGGACAAGAGACCCAGTACTTC,CASSLRGQETQYF
TRBV27,TRBJ2-7,-,-,TGTGCCAGCAGCCCCAGCGGACTTAGTAGCTCCTACGAGCAGTACTTC,CASSPSGLSSSYEQYF
TRBV30,TRBJ2-1,-,-,TGTGCCTGGAGTACCGGGACGAACAATGAGCAGTTCTTC,CAWSTGTNNEQFF
TRBV9,TRBJ2-1,-,-,TGTGCCAGCAGCCCTACTCCCAGTCAAGAGCAGTTCTTC,CASSPTPSQEQFF
TRBV5-4,TRBJ2-5,-,TRBD2,TGTGCCAGCAGCTTGGAGAGTCAGGGAGGGAGAGGGACCCAGTACTTC,CASSLESQGGRGTQYF
TRBV6-1,TRBJ2-3,-,-,TGTGCCAGCAGTGAACTTCCACTAGAAGAGGCGCAGTATTTT,CASSELPLEEAQYF
TRBV27,TRBJ2-6,-,-,TGTGCCAGCAGTTCGGGCGGGGCCAACGTCCTGACTTTC,CASSSGGANVLTF
TRBV14,TRBJ1-1,-,-,TGTGCCAGCAGCCTACCGGGACAGAACACTGAAGCTTTCTTT,CASSLPGQNTEAFF
TRBV6-5,TRBJ2-7,once,-,TGTGCCAGCAGTTACGGGGCCCAAGCTATCTACGAGCAGTACTTC,CASSYGAQAIYEQYF
TRBV24-1,TRBJ2-1,-,TRBD1,TGTGCCACCAGTGAAGGGGACAGGGGAGACTACAATGAGCAGTTCTTC,CATSEGDRGDYNEQFF
TRBV9,TRBJ2-5,-,TRBD2,TGTGCCAGCAGCTCCGGGACTAGCGGGGGGGCTGCTTTGTCCCAGTACTTC,CASSSGTSGGAALSQYF
TRBV5-4,TRBJ1-2,-,-,TGTGCCAGCAGCACACAGACAGGAGACTATGGCTACACCTTC,CASSTQTGDYGYTF
TRBV28,TRBJ1-2,-,-,TGTGCCAGCACCATTAAAGGTTTCTATGGCTACACCTTC,CASTIKGFYGYTF
TRBV19,TRBJ2-1,-,TRBD2,TGTGCCAGTAGTACGGGACTAGCTCTCAACAATGAGCAGTTCTTC,CASSTGLALNNEQFF
TRBV24-1,TRBJ2-2,-,-,TGTGCCACCAGTGCCCATGGGGGAGGAGTCACCGGGGAGCTGTTTTTT,CATSAHGGGVTGELFF
TRBV5-8,TRBJ1-1,-,-,TGTGCCAGCAGCTGGGGCGACTCGAACACTGAAGCTTTCTTT,CASSWGDSNTEAFF
TRBV9,TRBJ2-7,-,TRBD2,TGTGCCAGCAGCGCCGACGGGGGGAGGTCCTACGAGCAGTACTTC,CASSADGGRSYEQYF
TRBV7-9,TRBJ2-6,-,-,TGTGCCAGCAGCTTAGTATTAGGGGCCAACGTCCTGACTTTC,CASSLVLGANVLTF
TRBV6-5,TRBJ1-5,-,-,TGTGCCAGCAGAAGGGTCCTCGGGGATCAGCCCCAGCATTTT,CASRRVLGDQPQHF
TRBV4-3,TRBJ2-3,-,TRBD2,TGCGCCAGCAGCCAAGACCCGGGGACTAGTTCAATGGCAGATACGCAGTATTTT,CASSQDPGTSSMADTQYF
TRBV5-5,TRBJ2-1,-,-,TGTGCCAGCAGCTTGGCGAGCGGGCACTACAATGAGCAGTTCTTC,CASSLASGHYNEQFF
TRBV29-1,TRBJ2-3,-,TRBD2,TGCAGCGTTGACCACCGACTAGGACTAGCGGGGTTTTATCATGGAGATACGCAGTATTTT,CSVDHRLGLAGFYHGDTQYF
TRBV7-2,TRBJ1-2,-,-,TGTGCCAGCAGCTCCTTCGGGGGCCTTGGCTATGGCTACACCTTC,CASSSFGGLGYGYTF
TRBV2,TRBJ1-4,-,-,TGTGCCACCGAACAGGGACTAACTAATGAAAAACTGTTTTTT,CATEQGLTNEKLFF
TRBV3-1/TRBV3-2,TRBJ2-5,-,-,TGTGCCAGCAGCCATCGGGCGGGAGAGACCCAGTACTTC,CASSHRAGETQYF
TRBV12-1,TRBJ2-7,-,-,TGTGCCAGCAGCTTTTTCTCGGGGTTGGTCCGGTATCGGGTACAAAACTCCTACGAGCAGTACTTC,CASSFFSGLVRYRVQNSYEQYF
TRBV28,TRBJ1-2,-,-,TGTGCCAGCAGTTTTAGCCAGCTCTATGGCTACACCTTC,CASSFSQLYGYTF
TRBV19,TRBJ2-3,-,TRBD2,TGTGCCACCCTTCGGACTAGCGGGAACTTGGGGGCAGATACGCAGTATTTT,CATLRTSGNLGADTQYF
TRBV19,TRBJ2-7,-,TRBD2,TGTGCCAGTAGTATAGCTGGGACTACCTCCTACGAGCAGTACTTC,CASSIAGTTSYEQYF
TRBV19,TRBJ1-2,-,TRBD1,TGTGCCAGTAAGGACGAAAACAGGGGGGGCAGCTATGGCTACACCTTC,CASKDENRGGSYGYTF